This T cell receptor (beta chain) was identified in a study of T cell responses to AZD1222 COVID-19 vaccine (dated by TCRdb to the early 2020s). Turning to the overall study: TCR sequencing covered more than 230 trial participants: about 210 given two doses of AZD1222 and 26 given two doses of MenACWY control vaccine. Trial participants were enrolled into age subgroups of 18-55, 56-69 and 70-plus years, which contained around 140, 26 and 57 TCR-sequenced participants, respectively.

Including cysteine and phenylalanine, the CDR3 has 16 amino acids. Only the CDR3 part of the read is kept: 48 bases, read in frame from the first base. Compared with germline, V lacks 6 bases and J lacks 7 bases; bases without a gene match: 12. CDR1 MNHEY and CDR2 SVGEGT were looked up in the germline V gene. Of note for this clone: Its antigen is unknown. No quality values exist for individual bases; no much larger clone is one base distant.

The CDR3 regions of human TCRbeta chains were analyzed by immunosequencing. As for how the authors treated the data: Repertoire TCRs were matched against a reference library of SARS-CoV-2-specific TCRs generated with the MIRA antigen-specificity platform. Breadth meant the fraction of unique TCRs that were SARS-CoV-2-associated, whereas depth meant the fraction of total T cells that were SARS-CoV-2-associated. Using the MIRA data, each spike-specific TCR was assigned both to the spike region to which the TCR was reactive and to a CD4 or CD8 class. Log10-transformed breadth and depth values were compared by one-way ANOVA with Sidak's multiple comparisons tests. Drawn from immuneACCESS, this table holds only the in-frame rearrangements with V and J called that TCRdb kept. Clones are partly lost; checked studies trace under half to an unresolved V gene and leave the rest unexplained. The DNA was the basis for D and trimming; V, J and clone size are from that table. Recorded for this sample are over 130,000 clones; 90% to 95% of them occurred a single time. About 4.1% of the sample goes to the ten largest clones.

What the study reported, not specific to this receptor: A significant rise in spike-specific TCR breadth and depth was observed after two AZD1222 doses relative to day 0 and relative to MenACWY recipients. The 56-69-year group was small, and its depth increase did not reach significance, likely because of low power. Vaccine-associated CD4 TCRs spanned the whole spike protein, with dominant responses in regions 160-218 and 743-854. Reportedly, almost half of the unique spike-specific TCRs recognized epitopes lying outside the regions that are mutated in the B.1.351 and B.1.1.7 variants. Only six or seven AZD1222 recipients were SARS-CoV-2 seropositive at baseline, limiting conclusions about previously exposed vaccinees. Most participants were white British and females outnumbered males, and the authors suggested that clonal diversity may have been underestimated. Because no samples from the day 14 peak response were available, repertoires could be characterized only after the peak T cell response.

The time point label of this sample denotes: about 28 days (+/-7) after the second vaccine dose. Because spike-specific TCR depth and breadth did not differ between the two schedules, AZD1222 recipients who got a second dose at roughly 4 weeks were pooled with those who got a second dose at roughly 12 weeks. Samples from vaccinated people were obtained from the UK trials COV001 and COV002, which included a single-blind randomized controlled phase 2/3 trial of AZD1222 (ChAdOx1 nCoV-19) in healthy adults. For TCRbeta chain sequencing, PBMC samples from trial participants were taken at day 0 and at day 28 after the second dose.

This chain joins TRBV6-2 or TRBV6-3 to TRBJ1-4, and TRBD1 aligns with 9 junction nucleotides. The sequence was obtained from an adult who received the AZD1222 COVID-19 vaccine. The source was peripheral blood, collected 28 days after the second AZD1222 dose. The sequenced DNA is TGTGCCAGCAGCCTTCGATCCGGGACAGGGATTGAAAAACTGTTTTTT. Translated, it gives CASSLRSGTGIEKLFF.